The 32 T cell receptor beta chains in this list originate from one sample, sequenced in a study of blood T cell repertoires in COVID-19. Produced via immunoSEQ multiplex PCR; TCRdb's table is partial and in-frame only. Altogether under 80,000 clones are present, about 88% being singletons, with the ten largest covering about 4%. Source material: peripheral blood. These receptors were obtained from a man aged 70 or older with active COVID-19.

This clone was recorded a few times. The rearrangement uses TRBV5-1 and TRBJ1-5; D is possibly TRBD1 (5 bases). Germline CDR1 reads SGHRS; CDR2 reads YFSETQ. Trimming pared 4 bases from V and 8 bases from J, leaving 19 bases between. The CDR3 length is 15 residues. Written as DNA, the CDR3 is TGCGCCAGCAGCCCCGCGGGGGGGATCGGTGAGCCCCAGCATTTT. Its protein is CASSPAGGIGEPQHF.

The chain recombines TRBV2 with TRBJ2-6, with D maybe TRBD1 (5 bases). V lost 1 base, J lost 4 bases, and 14 bases lay in between. There are 17 residues in the CDR3. In germline, CDR1 is SNHLY, CDR2 FYNNEI. The CDR3 nucleotides are TGTGCCAGCAGTGAAGTCCGCAGGGTGGTCGGGGCCAACGTCCTGACTTTC. Translating it yields CASSEVRRVVGANVLTF. Together with reference TRBV2 and TRBJ2-6, the CDR3 gives the full variable domain: EPEVTQTPSHQVTQMGQEVILRCVPISNHLYFYWYRQILGQKVEFLVSFYNNEISEKSEIFDDQFSVERPDGSNFTLKIRSTKLEDSAMYFCASSEVRRVVGANVLTFGAGSRLTVL.

Ten or more counts support this clone. This sequence joins TRBV9 and TRBJ2-7; TRBD2 aligns across 8 bases. V was clipped by 4 bases and J by 0 bases; unmatched bases: 9. The CDR3 runs 16 residues. In germline, CDR1 is SGDLS, CDR2 YYNGEE. CDR3 nucleotides: TGTGCCAGCAGCCCCGGGAGGGGCCCCCGCTCCTACGAGCAGTACTTC. Translated: CASSPGRGPRSYEQYF.

This clone has only a few counts. The V call is TRBV14, the J call TRBJ1-2; 7 nucleotides line up with TRBD1. V shed 1 base and J 4 bases; nucleotides not matched to a gene: 6. This CDR3 region has 15 residues. Germline lookup yields CDR1 SGHDN and CDR2 FVKESK. The CDR3 region is CASSQAQTGLYGYTF. The CDR3 nucleotides read TGTGCCAGCAGCCAAGCCCAGACAGGGCTCTATGGCTACACCTTC.

The rearrangement uses TRBV6-6 and TRBJ1-2; 7 positions agree with TRBD1. CDR1 and CDR2 from the germline V gene are MNHNY and SVGAGI (reference sequence). Trimming removed 10 bases from V and 0 bases from J; junction bases left unmatched: 5. This CDR3 is 13 amino acids long. CDR3 region: CATRGGANYGYTF. Written as DNA, the CDR3 is TGTGCCACCAGGGGGGGTGCTAACTATGGCTACACCTTC.

In this sample, this clone turned up a few times. The chain uses TRBV27 and TRBJ2-1; 7 bases agree with TRBD1. The CDR3 runs to 17 residues. J was trimmed by 4 bases and V by 6 bases; bases with no gene match: 15. Germline CDR1 MNHEY, CDR2 SMNVEV (reference sequence). The CDR3 sequence is CASSHTPRDRPYNEQFF. Here the CDR3 DNA reads TGTGCCAGCAGCCACACCCCCCGGGACAGACCTTACAATGAGCAGTTCTTC.

As DNA, the CDR3 is TGTGCCAGCAGTGAACCCCTAGCGGGAGCCCCAGATACGCAGTATTTT. Residues: CASSEPLAGAPDTQYF. The chain is built from TRBV6-1 and TRBJ2-3; 10 bases map to TRBD2. Trimming took 2 bases from V and 4 from J; bases not matched to a gene: 6. CDR3 length: 16 amino acids. Germline CDR1 MNHNS, CDR2 SASEGT.

The chain has TRBV6-1 and TRBJ1-4; possible D gene TRBD1, 5 bases. V shed 4 bases and J shed 3 bases, with 15 bases lying between them. This CDR3 region has 16 residues. Germline CDR1 and CDR2: MNHNS and SASEGT. CDR3 sequence (DNA): TGTGCCAGCAGTGGTGGCAGGGCGGCAGCTAATGAAAAACTGTTTTTT. Residues: CASSGGRAAANEKLFF.

The chain is built from TRBV11-2 and TRBJ2-4; 10 bases map to TRBD2. V dropped 1 base and J dropped 8; count of bases not matched to a gene: 8. This CDR3 contains 16 residues. Germline values: CDR1 SGHAT, CDR2 FQNNGV. The CDR3, as DNA: TGTGCCAGCAGCTTAGGCCCAGCGGGAGGGGGCGACATTCAGTACTTC. Protein product: CASSLGPAGGGDIQYF.

The rearrangement joins TRBV25-1 to TRBJ2-1; TRBD2 aligns across 13 bases. The CDR3 is 15 amino acids. Germline CDR1 and CDR2: MGHDK and SYGVNS. Germline trimming cut 6 bases from V and 10 bases from J; bases unmatched to any gene: 9. Here the CDR3 reads CASSPGLAGAAEQFF. CDR3 sequence (DNA): TGTGCCAGCAGCCCTGGACTAGCGGGAGCGGCAGAGCAGTTCTTC.

V and J are TRBV20-1 and TRBJ2-3; D gene unclear. V lost 3 bases and J 6 bases, leaving 13 bases between the germline ends. This CDR3 region has 13 residues. Germline values: CDR1 DFQATT, CDR2 SNEGSKA (reference sequence). CDR3 in amino acids: CSASMVVSDTQYF. The CDR3 nucleotides read TGCAGTGCTAGTATGGTAGTCTCGGATACGCAGTATTTT.

The chain carries TRBV5-4 and TRBJ2-2; TRBD2 aligns across 8 bases. This CDR3 contains 17 residues. Germline CDR1 reads SGHNT; CDR2 reads YYREEE (reference sequence). J gave up 1 base and V 4 bases, and 9 bases lay outside the gene matches. CDR3 sequence reads: CASSPDTAGGNTGELFF. CDR3 coding DNA: TGTGCCAGCAGCCCGGATACCGCGGGGGGGAACACCGGGGAGCTGTTTTTT.

The genes are TRBV10-2 and TRBJ2-5; 10 bases align to TRBD2. The CDR3 is made up of 16 amino acids. The V gene end was trimmed by 2 bases and the J gene end by 3 bases; junction bases not matched to a gene: 6. CDR1 is WSHSY, CDR2 SAAADI, per germline. CDR3 nucleotide sequence: TGCGCCAGCAGTGAGGAGCTAGCGGGGGTAAAAGAGACCCAGTACTTC. This translates into CASSEELAGVKETQYF.

V and J are TRBV4-1 and TRBJ2-7; D unresolved. V lost 3 bases, J lost 6 bases, and 9 bases lay in between. The CDR3 consists of 12 residues. The germline V gene encodes CDR1 MGHRA and CDR2 YSYEKL. Here the CDR3 reads CASSQLGREQYF. The CDR3 DNA follows: TGCGCCAGCAGCCAGCTTGGCCGCGAGCAGTACTTC.

The chain recombines TRBV11-3 with TRBJ2-1, with 10 bases aligning to TRBD2. After removal of 1 base from V and 5 bases from J, the junction contained 14 bases not matched to a gene. CDR1 and CDR2 (germline): SGHNT, YENEEA. This CDR3 has 19 amino acids. Here the CDR3 reads CASSLGGLAEPPGNNEQFF. The DNA for the CDR3 is TGTGCCAGCAGCTTAGGAGGACTAGCGGAGCCCCCCGGAAACAATGAGCAGTTCTTC. Supplemented by reference TRBV11-3 and TRBJ2-1, the full variable domain reads EAGVVQSPRYKIIEKKQPVAFWCNPISGHNTLYWYLQNLGQGPELLIRYENEEAVDDSQLPKDRFSAERLKGVDSTLKIQPAELGDSAVYLCASSLGGLAEPPGNNEQFFGPGTRLTVL.

The chain joins TRBV28 to TRBJ1-1, with a tentative D call TRBD1 (6 bases). Between the trimmed V and J ends, which lost 5 bases and 6 bases, there was a span of 13 bases. This CDR3 has 13 residues. Germline V CDR1 and CDR2: MDHEN, SYDVKM. CDR3: CASSLGGGAEAFF. CDR3 coding DNA: TGTGCCAGCAGTCTGGGGGGGGGCGCTGAAGCTTTCTTT.

This chain uses TRBV24-1 with TRBJ1-1; tentative D call: TRBD1 (5 bases). The V and J ends lost 1 base and 5 bases respectively, with 16 bases between them. Looked up from germline, CDR1 is KGHDR and CDR2 is SFDVKD. CDR3 length: 16 amino acids. The CDR3 DNA reads as TGTGCCACCAGTGATTTAGGGGCATCCCCCCGGACTGAAGCTTTCTTT. Protein sequence: CATSDLGASPRTEAFF.

This chain uses TRBV19 with TRBJ1-1, with D perhaps matching TRBD1 (5 bases). V was shortened by 5 bases and J by 4 bases, with 14 bases between the two germline ends. The length of the CDR3 is 14 residues. CDR1 is LNHDA, CDR2 SQIVND, per germline (reference sequence). The CDR3 DNA reads as TGTGCCAGTAGTGTGGGCGGGGGACCCACTGAAGCTTTCTTT. Amino acids: CASSVGGGPTEAFF. The variable domain in full, completed from reference TRBV19 and TRBJ1-1, reads DGGITQSPKYLFRKEGQNVTLSCEQNLNHDAMYWYRQDPGQGLRLIYYSQIVNDFQKGDIAEGYSVSREKKESFPLTVTSAQKNPTAFYLCASSVGGGPTEAFFGQGTRLTVV.

V gene TRBV5-1 combines with J gene TRBJ1-2; D might be TRBD1 (5 bases). Trimming took off 4 bases at V and 6 bases at J, with 13 bases between the two ends. There are 13 residues in the CDR3. Germline loops: CDR1 SGHRS, CDR2 YFSETQ. CDR3 DNA: TGCGCCAGCAGCCCTTCGGGGGGAGATGGCTACACCTTC. Translating gives CASSPSGGDGYTF.

The chain combines TRBV5-1 with TRBJ1-2; 10 bases are a match to TRBD1. Germline V gene sequence: CDR1 SGHRS, CDR2 YFSETQ. There are 15 residues in the CDR3. The trim removed 4 bases at V and 4 bases at J, leaving 7 bases unmatched. The CDR3 sequence: CASSEGQGTSYGYTF. Here the CDR3 DNA reads TGCGCCAGCAGCGAGGGACAGGGGACCTCCTATGGCTACACCTTC. The whole variable domain, filled in from reference TRBV5-1 and TRBJ1-2, reads KAGVTQTPRYLIKTRGQQVTLSCSPISGHRSVSWYQQTPGQGLQFLFEYFSETQRNKGNFPGRFSGRQFSNSRSEMNVSTLELGDSALYLCASSEGQGTSYGYTFGSGTRLTVV.

The CDR3 DNA reads as TGTGCCACCAGCCCCGGCCGGCCTAGCGGCACCTACGAGCAGTACTTC. This sequence encodes CATSPGRPSGTYEQYF. V is TRBV15 and J is TRBJ2-7; 7 bases line up with TRBD2. The V segment lost 5 bases and the J segment 2 bases; nucleotides outside the gene matches: 12. The CDR3 consists of 16 residues. Germline lookup yields CDR1 LNHNV and CDR2 YYDKDF (reference sequence).

The chain's CDR3 is CSGQKANSGNTIYF. The DNA for the CDR3 is TGCAGCGGACAAAAAGCCAACTCTGGAAACACCATATATTTT. The chain couples TRBV29-1 to TRBJ1-3, with D unclear. V was trimmed by 7 bases and J by 0 bases, leaving 13 bases between them. The CDR3 has 14 residues. Germline CDR1 is SQVTM and CDR2 is ANQGSEA.

V gene TRBV27 combines with J gene TRBJ2-5; TRBD2 agrees at 7 bases. The CDR3 has 16 residues. Germline CDR1 is MNHEY and CDR2 is SMNVEV (reference sequence). This CDR3 reads CAQKPTGLAAQETQYF. Written as DNA, the CDR3 is TGTGCACAAAAACCAACCGGGCTAGCGGCCCAAGAGACCCAGTACTTC.

The rearrangement uses TRBV2 and TRBJ2-3; 13 nucleotides match TRBD2. V lost 6 bases and J lost 6; bases outside the gene matches: 12. The CDR3 covers 17 residues. CDR1 is SNHLY and CDR2 is FYNNEI in the germline V gene. This CDR3 is CASRATLAGGPGDTQYF. The CDR3 nucleotides are TGTGCCAGCAGGGCCACACTAGCGGGAGGGCCGGGGGATACGCAGTATTTT.

The V call is TRBV19, the J call TRBJ1-2, with 9 bases matching TRBD1. The ends lost 6 bases at V and 3 bases at J; junction bases unmatched: 2. CDR1 and CDR2 (germline): LNHDA, SQIVND (reference sequence). This CDR3 has 13 residues. The CDR3 DNA is TGTGCCAGTAGCCGGGACAGGGACTATGGCTACACCTTC. It yields the protein CASSRDRDYGYTF.

This clone has a single count. Written as DNA, the CDR3 is TGTGCCTGGAGTCGACTAGATGGGACCCAGTACTTC. Its translation is CAWSRLDGTQYF. V gene TRBV30 combines with J gene TRBJ2-5, with a tentative D call TRBD2 (6 bases). The CDR3 has 12 residues. CDR1 is GTSNPN and CDR2 is SVGIG in the germline V gene (reference sequence). Trimming shortened V by 2 bases and J by 7 bases, and 11 bases separated the two germline ends.

This chain links TRBV20-1 with TRBJ2-3; D possibly corresponds to TRBD2 (5 bases). Germline values: CDR1 DFQATT, CDR2 SNEGSKA (reference sequence). The CDR3 is 15 residues long. Trimming cost V 3 bases and J 2 bases, with 15 bases left between them. CDR3 loop: CSASPPLGHTDTQYF. CDR3 in DNA: TGCAGTGCTAGTCCCCCACTAGGGCACACAGATACGCAGTATTTT.

J is TRBJ2-1 and V is TRBV9; tentatively, D is TRBD2 (6 bases). Trimming pared 4 bases from V and 9 bases from J, leaving 23 bases between. The CDR3 totals 16 residues. CDR1 SGDLS and CDR2 YYNGEE come from the germline V gene. The CDR3 coding sequence is TGTGCCAGCAGCCCCGGCCGGGACTCACCCTACGGTGAGCAGTTCTTC. It codes for CASSPGRDSPYGEQFF.

This chain links TRBV6-5 with TRBJ1-2; TRBD1 is a possible D gene (6 bases). CDR1 and CDR2 from the germline V gene are MNHEY and SVGAGI. Trimming removed 0 bases from V and 6 bases from J, with 14 bases in between. CDR3 length: 15 residues. CDR3 nucleotides: TGTGCCAGCAGTTACTCGACAGGAATTAGCCATGGCTACACCTTC. This translates into CASSYSTGISHGYTF.

The rearrangement uses TRBV10-3 and TRBJ2-7; possible D gene TRBD1, 7 bases. This CDR3 comprises 14 residues. V was cut by 8 bases and J by 2 bases, with 16 bases left in between. Germline CDR1 ENHRY, CDR2 SYGVKD. This chain's CDR3 is CAICPRGQPYEQYF. The CDR3 coding sequence is TGTGCCATCTGCCCGCGGGGACAGCCCTACGAGCAGTACTTC.

The gene calls are TRBV3-1 (or the pseudogene TRBV3-2) and TRBJ2-1; TRBD2 aligns across 12 bases. Germline CDR1 LGHDT, CDR2 YNNKEL (reference sequence). The junction had 7 bases not matched to a gene; V was cut back by 4 bases and J by 6 bases. This CDR3 is 16 amino acids long. The CDR3 bases are TGTGCCAGCAGCCCCCGGACTAGCGGGACTTGCAATGAGCAGTTCTTC. Translated: CASSPRTSGTCNEQFF.

V gene TRBV28 combines with J gene TRBJ2-7; D is perhaps TRBD2 (6 bases). The CDR3 length is 12 residues. V was clipped by 10 bases and J by 2 bases, with 12 bases between them. From germline, CDR1 is MDHEN and CDR2 SYDVKM. The CDR3 reads CATGRGTYEQYF. The CDR3 nucleotides are TGTGCCACAGGGCGGGGAACCTACGAGCAGTACTTC.